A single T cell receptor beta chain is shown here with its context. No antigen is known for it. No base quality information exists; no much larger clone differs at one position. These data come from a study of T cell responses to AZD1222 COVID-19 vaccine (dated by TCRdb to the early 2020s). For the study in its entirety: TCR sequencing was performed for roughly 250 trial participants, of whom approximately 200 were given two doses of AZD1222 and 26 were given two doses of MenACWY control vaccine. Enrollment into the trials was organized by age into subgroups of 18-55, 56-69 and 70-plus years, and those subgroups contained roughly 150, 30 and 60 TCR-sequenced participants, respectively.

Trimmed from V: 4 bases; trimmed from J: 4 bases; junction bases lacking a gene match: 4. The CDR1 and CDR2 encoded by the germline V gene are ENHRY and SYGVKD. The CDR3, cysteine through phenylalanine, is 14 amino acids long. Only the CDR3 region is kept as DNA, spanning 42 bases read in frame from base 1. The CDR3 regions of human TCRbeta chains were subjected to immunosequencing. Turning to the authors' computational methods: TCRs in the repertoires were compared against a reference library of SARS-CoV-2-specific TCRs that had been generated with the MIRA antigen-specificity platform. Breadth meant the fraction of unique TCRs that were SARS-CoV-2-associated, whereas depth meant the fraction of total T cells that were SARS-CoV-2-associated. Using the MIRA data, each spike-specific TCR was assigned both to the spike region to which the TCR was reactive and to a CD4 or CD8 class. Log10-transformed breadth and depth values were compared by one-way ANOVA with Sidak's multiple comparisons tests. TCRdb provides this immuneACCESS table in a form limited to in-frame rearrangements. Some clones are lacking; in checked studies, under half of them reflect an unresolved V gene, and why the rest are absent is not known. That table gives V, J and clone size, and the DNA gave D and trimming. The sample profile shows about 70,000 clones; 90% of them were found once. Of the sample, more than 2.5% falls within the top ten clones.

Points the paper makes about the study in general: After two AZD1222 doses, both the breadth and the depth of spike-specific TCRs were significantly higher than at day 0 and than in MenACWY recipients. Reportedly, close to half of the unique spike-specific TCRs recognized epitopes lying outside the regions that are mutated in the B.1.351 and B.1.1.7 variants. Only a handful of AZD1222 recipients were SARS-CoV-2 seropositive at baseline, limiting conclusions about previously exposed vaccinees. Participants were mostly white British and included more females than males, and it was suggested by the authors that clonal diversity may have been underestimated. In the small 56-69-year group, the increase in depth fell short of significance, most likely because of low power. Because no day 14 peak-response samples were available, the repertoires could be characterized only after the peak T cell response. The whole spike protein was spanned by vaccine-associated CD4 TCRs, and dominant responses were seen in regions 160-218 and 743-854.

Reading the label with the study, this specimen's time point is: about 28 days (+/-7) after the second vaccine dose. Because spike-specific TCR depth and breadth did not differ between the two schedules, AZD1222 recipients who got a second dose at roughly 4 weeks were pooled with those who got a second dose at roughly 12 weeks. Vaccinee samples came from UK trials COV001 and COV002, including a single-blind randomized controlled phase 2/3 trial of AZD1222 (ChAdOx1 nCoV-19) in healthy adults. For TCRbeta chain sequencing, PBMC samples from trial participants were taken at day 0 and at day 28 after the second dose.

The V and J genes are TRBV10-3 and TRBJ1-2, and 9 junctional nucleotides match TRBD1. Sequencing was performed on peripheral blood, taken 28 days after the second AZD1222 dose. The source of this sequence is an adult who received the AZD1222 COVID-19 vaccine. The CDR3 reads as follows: CAISGTGESYGYTF. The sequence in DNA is TGTGCCATCAGTGGGACAGGGGAGAGCTATGGCTACACCTTC.